Following are 9 T cell receptor beta chains from one sample sequenced in a study of cytomegalovirus exposure and HLA in healthy donors. PCR amplification relied on 60 Vbeta primers (plus 13 Jbeta primers). Method: immunoSEQ multiplex PCR; TCRdb's copy keeps in-frame clones and lacks some. The sample yields 200,000 to 250,000 clones, more than 75% seen once. Sequences were obtained from PBMCs. These receptors came from a human donor in good health.

This chain links TRBV10-1 with TRBJ2-3; tentative D call: TRBD1 (6 bases). The CDR3 is made up of 13 amino acids. Per germline, CDR1 WNHNN and CDR2 SYGVQD (reference sequence). V shed 6 bases and J shed 3 bases, with 10 bases lying between them. The CDR3, as DNA: TGCGCCAGCAGAGGGACACTTACAGATACGCAGTATTTT. Protein product: CASRGTLTDTQYF.

This clone was counted a single time. The rearrangement joins TRBV19 to TRBJ2-3; 7 positions agree with TRBD2. The CDR3 spans 15 residues. Trimming cost V 3 bases and J 3 bases; bases outside gene matches: 6. CDR1 and CDR2 (germline): LNHDA, SQIVND (reference sequence). The CDR3 nucleotides read TGTGCCAGTAGTATCCTAGCGGAGAGAACAGATACGCAGTATTTT. It encodes CASSILAERTDTQYF.

Only a few counts were recorded for this clone. This chain connects TRBV6-6 to TRBJ1-5, with 7 bases lining up with TRBD1. V lost 6 bases and J lost 2; bases outside the gene matches: 7. CDR3 length: 15 amino acids. CDR1 MNHNY and CDR2 SVGAGI come from the germline V gene (reference sequence). CDR3 DNA sequence: TGTGCCAGCAGGGGGAACAGGGGCGGCAATCAGCCCCAGCATTTT. This codes for CASRGNRGGNQPQHF.

The V gene is TRBV4-3, the J gene TRBJ2-7; 9 bases line up with TRBD2. Germline V gives CDR1 LGHNA, CDR2 YSLEER. The CDR3 runs 14 residues. V dropped 6 bases and J dropped 2; count of bases not matched to a gene: 5. The CDR3 nucleotides read TGCGCCAGCAGTAGCGGGAGAGGGACCTACGAGCAGTACTTC. This gives the protein CASSSGRGTYEQYF.

This clone appeared a single time. This CDR3 reads CASSTRLAGMETQYF. DNA of the CDR3: TGTGCCAGCAGTACCCGACTAGCGGGAATGGAGACCCAGTACTTC. The gene calls are TRBV28 and TRBJ2-5; TRBD2 aligns across 11 bases. V was clipped by 5 bases and J by 5 bases; unmatched bases: 7. The germline gives CDR1 MDHEN, CDR2 SYDVKM. The CDR3 is 15 amino acids. The full variable domain, its missing parts supplied by reference TRBV28 and TRBJ2-5, is DVKVTQSSRYLVKRTGEKVFLECVQDMDHENMFWYRQDPGLGLRLIYFSYDVKMKEKGDIPEGYSVSREKKERFSLILESASTNQTSMYLCASSTRLAGMETQYFGPGTRLLVL.

The chain carries TRBV29-1 and TRBJ1-2; possibly TRBD1 for D (6 bases). Germline V gives CDR1 SQVTM, CDR2 ANQGSEA. The CDR3 loop spans 13 amino acids. The V end was cut by 6 bases, the J end by 2 bases, with 13 bases between. In DNA, the CDR3 is TGCAGCGTCGGCGGGGGCGGAAACTATGGCTACACCTTC. Its protein is CSVGGGGNYGYTF.

This clone showed up just once. The chain links TRBV28 to TRBJ2-5; 9 positions match TRBD2. The V gene's germline CDR1 is MDHEN and CDR2 SYDVKM. This CDR3 is built from 15 residues. V lost 6 bases and J lost 0; bases outside the gene matches: 5. CDR3 DNA sequence: TGTGCCAGCAGGTGGACTAGCGAGTACCAAGAGACCCAGTACTTC. Residues: CASRWTSEYQETQYF.

The chain combines TRBV5-1 with TRBJ2-2; TRBD1 might be the D (6 bases). The CDR3 length is 16 residues. Trimming removed 2 bases from V and 3 bases from J, with 14 bases in between. The germline gives CDR1 SGHRS, CDR2 YFSETQ. CDR3 sequence reads: CASSFGRGSDTGELFF. The CDR3 coding sequence is TGCGCCAGCAGCTTTGGCAGGGGCTCGGACACCGGGGAGCTGTTTTTT.

The rearrangement links TRBV7-2 to TRBJ1-1; 8 nucleotides line up with TRBD1. The CDR3 is made up of 15 amino acids. CDR1 is SGHTA, CDR2 FQGNSA, per germline. With 3 bases clipped from V and 5 bases from J, the junction kept 8 bases outside the gene matches. As DNA, the CDR3 is TGTGCCAGCAGCTTCCCGGACAGGGTGGTTACTGAAGCTTTCTTT. Amino acids: CASSFPDRVVTEAFF.